This T cell receptor beta chain was captured in a study of response to subunit inactivated influenza vaccine. The study, taken as a whole, reports: Each seasonal influenza vaccination recruits few new T cells, the authors suggested.

The ends were cut back, 5 bases at V and 6 bases at J, with 23 bases in the middle. In germline, CDR1 is DFQATT, CDR2 SNEGSKA (reference sequence). The CDR3 contains 15 residues. Of note for this clonotype: The target antigen is unknown.

One entry per CDR3 protein results from TCRdb running MiXCR on the RT-PCR reads. The profile shows 450,000 to 550,000 distinct CDR3 sequences, 25% of them singletons. The V call is TRBV20-1, the J call TRBJ2-7; possible D gene TRBD2, 5 bases. This receptor was taken from a man aged 50 to 60 who received an inactivated influenza vaccine. This material consisted of CD4+ T cells sorted from PBMCs, taken 4 to 6 days after vaccination. The CDR3 DNA follows: TGCAGTGCTCCCTCGGGTCCTAGCTCGGCCTCCGAGCAGTACTTC. This encodes CSAPSGPSSASEQYF.